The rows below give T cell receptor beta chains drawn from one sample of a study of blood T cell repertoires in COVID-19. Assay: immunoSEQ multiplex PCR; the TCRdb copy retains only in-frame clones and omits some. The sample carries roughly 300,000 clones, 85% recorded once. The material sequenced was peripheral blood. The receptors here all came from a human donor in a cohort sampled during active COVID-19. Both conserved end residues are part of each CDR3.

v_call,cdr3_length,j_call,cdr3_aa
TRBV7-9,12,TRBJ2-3,CASSLFQDTQYF
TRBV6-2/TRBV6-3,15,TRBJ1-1,CASSPPGGGNTEAFF
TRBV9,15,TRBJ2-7,CASTYPPRERSEQYF
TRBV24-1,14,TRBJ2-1,CATSDNRGNNEQFF
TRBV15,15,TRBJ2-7,CATSRGILASHEQYF
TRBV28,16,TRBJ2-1,CASRPHKGLSGNEQFF
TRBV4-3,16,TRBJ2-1,CASSQARDYIVYEQFF
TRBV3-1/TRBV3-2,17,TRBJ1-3,CASTPHTAGPTGNTIYF
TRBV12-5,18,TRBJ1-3,CASALDRGLSSWGNTIYF
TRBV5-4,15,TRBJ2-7,CASSSLAEPSYEQYF
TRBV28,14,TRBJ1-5,CASSLSGYNQPQHF
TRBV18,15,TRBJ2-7,CASANRGFSSYEQYF
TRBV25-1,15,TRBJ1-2,CASSGFGKGPGGYTF
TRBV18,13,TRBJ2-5,CASSEGLAETQYF
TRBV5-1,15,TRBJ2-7,CASSLNGGTIGEQYF
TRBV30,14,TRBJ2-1,CAWKGLADYNEQFF
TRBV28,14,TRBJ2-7,CASRRGIAPLEQYF
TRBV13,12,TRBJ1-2,CASSSGFYGYTF
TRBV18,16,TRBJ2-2,CASSPASTAGTGELFF
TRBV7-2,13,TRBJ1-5,CASSPQGWQPQHF
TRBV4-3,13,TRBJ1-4,CASSQEGDEKLFF
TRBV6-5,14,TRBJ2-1,CASRDGGYYNEQFF
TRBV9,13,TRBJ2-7,CASSPRDFYEQYF
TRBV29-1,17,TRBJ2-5,CSVDPGLGQATQETQYF
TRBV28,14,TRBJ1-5,CASSLTGVRQPQHF
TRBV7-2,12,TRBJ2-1,CAEDSSMNEQFF
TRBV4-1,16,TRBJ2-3,CASLPVTSGETDTQYF
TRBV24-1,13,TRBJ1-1,CAVEGLPNTEAFF
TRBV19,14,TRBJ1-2,CASSLRAGIDGYTF
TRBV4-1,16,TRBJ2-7,CASSQDPGTVPGKQYF
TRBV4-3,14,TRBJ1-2,CASSQVDRVYGYTF
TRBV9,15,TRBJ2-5,CASSVLSGSGETQYF
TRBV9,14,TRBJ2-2,CASSYNTNTGELFF
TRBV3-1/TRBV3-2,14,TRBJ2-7,CASSQPAGGPEQYF
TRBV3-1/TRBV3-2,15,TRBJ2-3,CASSHSSANTDTQYF
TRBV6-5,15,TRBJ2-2,CASRQLAGNTGELFF
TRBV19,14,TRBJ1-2,CASTTGKIVYGYTF